This TCR beta chain stems from a study of blood T cell repertoires in COVID-19. Profiling relied on immunoSEQ multiplex PCR, and the TCRdb table lists in-frame clones only, not all of them. The sample yields more than 100,000 clones, more than 75% seen once. Germline CDR1 MNHEY, CDR2 SVGAGI. V lost 10 bases to trimming and J lost 4 bases; unmatched junction nucleotides: 8. This CDR3 has 13 amino acids. This receptor was obtained from a woman aged 60-75 years with acute or convalescent COVID-19. Sequencing used peripheral blood. This rearrangement joins TRBV6-5 to TRBJ1-1, with 8 bases matching TRBD1. The CDR3 DNA is TGTGCCACGATTAGGACAGGGACCACTGAAGCTTTCTTT. Translation gives CATIRTGTTEAFF.